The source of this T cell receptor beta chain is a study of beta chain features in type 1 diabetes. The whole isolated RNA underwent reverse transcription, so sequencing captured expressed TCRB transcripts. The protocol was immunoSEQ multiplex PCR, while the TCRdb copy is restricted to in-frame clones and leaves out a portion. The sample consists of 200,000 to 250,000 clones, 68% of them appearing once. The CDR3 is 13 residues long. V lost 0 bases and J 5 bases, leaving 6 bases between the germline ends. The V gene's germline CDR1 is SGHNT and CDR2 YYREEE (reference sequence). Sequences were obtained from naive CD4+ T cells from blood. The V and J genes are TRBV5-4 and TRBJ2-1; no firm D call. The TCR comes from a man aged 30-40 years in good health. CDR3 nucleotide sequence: TGTGCCAGCAGCTTGGCGATGAACAATGAGCAGTTCTTC. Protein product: CASSLAMNNEQFF.